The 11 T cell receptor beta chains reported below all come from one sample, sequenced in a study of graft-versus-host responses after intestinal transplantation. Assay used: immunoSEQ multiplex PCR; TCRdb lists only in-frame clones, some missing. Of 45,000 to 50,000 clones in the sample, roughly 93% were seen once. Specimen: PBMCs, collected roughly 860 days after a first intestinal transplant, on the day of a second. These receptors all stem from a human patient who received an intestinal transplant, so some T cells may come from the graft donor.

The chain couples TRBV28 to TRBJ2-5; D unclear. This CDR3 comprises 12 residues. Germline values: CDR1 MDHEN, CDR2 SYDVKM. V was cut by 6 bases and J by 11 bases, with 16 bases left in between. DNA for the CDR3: TGTGCCAGCAGGCCTGTCGCGGCTGTGCAGTACTTC. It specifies CASRPVAAVQYF.

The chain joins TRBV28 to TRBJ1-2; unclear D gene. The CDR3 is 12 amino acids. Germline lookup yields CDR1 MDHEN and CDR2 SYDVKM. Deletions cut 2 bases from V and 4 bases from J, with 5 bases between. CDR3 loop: CASSLSFYGYTF. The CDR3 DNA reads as TGTGCCAGCAGTTTAAGCTTCTATGGCTACACCTTC.

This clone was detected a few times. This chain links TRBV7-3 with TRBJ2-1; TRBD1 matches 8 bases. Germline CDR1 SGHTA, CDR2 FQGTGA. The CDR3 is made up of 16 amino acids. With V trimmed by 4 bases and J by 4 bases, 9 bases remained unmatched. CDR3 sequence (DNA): TGTGCCAGCAGCTCCGACGGACAGGGACGATACAATGAGCAGTTCTTC. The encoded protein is CASSSDGQGRYNEQFF.

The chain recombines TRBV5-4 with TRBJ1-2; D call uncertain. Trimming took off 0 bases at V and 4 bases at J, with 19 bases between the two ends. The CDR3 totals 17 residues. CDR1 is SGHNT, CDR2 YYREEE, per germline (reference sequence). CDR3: CASSLDFMQAAFYGYTF. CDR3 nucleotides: TGTGCCAGCAGCTTGGATTTTATGCAGGCAGCCTTCTATGGCTACACCTTC.

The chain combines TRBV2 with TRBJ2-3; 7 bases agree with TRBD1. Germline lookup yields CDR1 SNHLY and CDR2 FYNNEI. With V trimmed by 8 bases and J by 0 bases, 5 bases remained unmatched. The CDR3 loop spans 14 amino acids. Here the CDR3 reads CASPGQSSTDTQYF. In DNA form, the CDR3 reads TGTGCCAGCCCGGGACAGTCTAGCACAGATACGCAGTATTTT.

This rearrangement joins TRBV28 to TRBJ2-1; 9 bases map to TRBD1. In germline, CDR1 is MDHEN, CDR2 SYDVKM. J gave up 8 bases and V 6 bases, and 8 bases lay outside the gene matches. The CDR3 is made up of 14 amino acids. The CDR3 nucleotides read TGTGCCAGCAGGGGGGGACAGGGTCCCCATGAGCAGTTCTTC. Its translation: CASRGGQGPHEQFF.

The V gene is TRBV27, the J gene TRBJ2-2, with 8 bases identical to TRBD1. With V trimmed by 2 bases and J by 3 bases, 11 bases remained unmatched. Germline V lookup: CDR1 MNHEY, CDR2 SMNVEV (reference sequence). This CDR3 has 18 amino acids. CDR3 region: CASSLVGLGQGYTGELFF. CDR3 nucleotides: TGTGCCAGCAGTTTAGTAGGTCTTGGACAGGGTTACACCGGGGAGCTGTTTTTT.

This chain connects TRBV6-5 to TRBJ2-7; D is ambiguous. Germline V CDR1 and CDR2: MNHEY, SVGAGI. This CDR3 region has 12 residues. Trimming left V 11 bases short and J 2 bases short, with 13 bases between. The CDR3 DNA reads TGTGCCGTGCGCTACTCCACCTACGAGCAGTACTTC. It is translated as CAVRYSTYEQYF.

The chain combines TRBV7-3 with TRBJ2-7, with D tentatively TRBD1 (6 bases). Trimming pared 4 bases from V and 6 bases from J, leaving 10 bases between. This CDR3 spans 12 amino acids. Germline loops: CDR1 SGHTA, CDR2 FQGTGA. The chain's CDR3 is CASSSGQSEQYF. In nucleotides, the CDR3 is TGTGCCAGCAGCTCCGGACAGTCCGAGCAGTACTTC. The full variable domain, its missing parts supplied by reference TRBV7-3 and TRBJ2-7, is GAGVSQTPSNKVTEKGKYVELRCDPISGHTALYWYRQSLGQGPEFLIYFQGTGAADDSGLPNDRFFAVRPEGSVSTLKIQRTERGDSAVYLCASSSGQSEQYFGPGTRLTVT.

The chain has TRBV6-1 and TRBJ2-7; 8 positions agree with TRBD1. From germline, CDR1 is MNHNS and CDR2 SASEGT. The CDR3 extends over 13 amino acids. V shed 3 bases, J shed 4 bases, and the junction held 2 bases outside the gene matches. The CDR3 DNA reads TGTGCCAGCAGTGACAGGGGGCAATACGAGCAGTACTTC. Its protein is CASSDRGQYEQYF.

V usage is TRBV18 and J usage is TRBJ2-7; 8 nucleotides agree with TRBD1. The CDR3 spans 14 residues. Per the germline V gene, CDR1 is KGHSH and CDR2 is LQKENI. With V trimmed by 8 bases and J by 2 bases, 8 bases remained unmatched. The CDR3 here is CASKPGQATYEQYF. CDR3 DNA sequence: TGTGCCAGCAAGCCGGGACAGGCGACCTACGAGCAGTACTTC. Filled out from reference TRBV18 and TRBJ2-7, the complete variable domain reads NAGVMQNPRHLVRRRGQEARLRCSPMKGHSHVYWYRQLPEEGLKFMVYLQKENIIDESGMPKERFSAEFPKEGPSILRIQQVVRGDSAAYFCASKPGQATYEQYFGPGTRLTVT.